Sequencing of this T cell receptor (beta chain) was carried out in a study of blood T cell repertoires in COVID-19. Study information: Donors in the United States, Italy and Spain gave samples during acute or convalescent COVID-19.

This table comes from immunoSEQ multiplex PCR, and its TCRdb copy is limited to in-frame clones, with some not included. The table includes hundreds of thousands of clones, 85% to 90% detected once. This CDR3 has 16 amino acids. This chain connects TRBV21-1 to TRBJ1-1; the table's TRBD1 call for D was not verified on the DNA. TRBV21-1 is flagged as a pseudogene. The receptor was isolated from a man aged 65 to 85 with acute or convalescent COVID-19. The sample comprised peripheral blood. In DNA form, the CDR3 reads TGTGCCAGCAGCTCCCCGACAGGACAGGGGGTCCCTGAAGCTTTCTTT. Amino acids: CASSSPTGQGVPEAFF.